Shown below are 25 T cell receptor beta chains from a single sample sequenced in a study of blood T cell repertoires in COVID-19. The data were produced by immunoSEQ multiplex PCR, yet TCRdb's version contains in-frame clones alone and is incomplete. In the table there are 30,000 to 40,000 clones, 85% to 90% of which are singletons. Input material: peripheral blood. These receptors came from a man in his 70s with active COVID-19.

The V call is TRBV27, the J call TRBJ1-4; 8 bases align to TRBD1. This CDR3 has 18 amino acids. The V gene's germline CDR1 is MNHEY and CDR2 SMNVEV (reference sequence). V shed 4 bases, J shed 8 bases, and the junction held 18 bases outside the gene matches. CDR3 in amino acids: CASSSEFSGGPGYEKLFF. CDR3 in DNA: TGTGCCAGCAGTTCTGAATTCTCAGGGGGCCCGGGCTACGAAAAACTGTTTTTT.

The rearrangement joins TRBV27 to TRBJ2-6; TRBD2 might be the D (6 bases). This CDR3 comprises 14 residues. CDR1 MNHEY and CDR2 SMNVEV come from the germline V gene (reference sequence). V lost 7 bases and J lost 3, with 10 bases in between. CDR3 DNA: TGTGCCAGCACTAGGGGAGGTGGGGCCAACGTCCTGACTTTC. It specifies CASTRGGGANVLTF.

This rearrangement joins TRBV19 to TRBJ1-5; 9 nucleotides agree with TRBD1. Germline lookup yields CDR1 LNHDA and CDR2 SQIVND (reference sequence). V shed 5 bases and J 6 bases; nucleotides not matched to a gene: 5. The length of the CDR3 is 14 residues. The CDR3 protein is CASSVTGGGQPQHF. In DNA form, the CDR3 reads TGTGCCAGTAGTGTAACAGGGGGCGGTCAGCCCCAGCATTTT. Based on the CDR3 plus reference TRBV19 and TRBJ1-5, the full variable domain is DGGITQSPKYLFRKEGQNVTLSCEQNLNHDAMYWYRQDPGQGLRLIYYSQIVNDFQKGDIAEGYSVSREKKESFPLTVTSAQKNPTAFYLCASSVTGGGQPQHFGDGTRLSIL.

The chain uses TRBV3-1 (or the pseudogene TRBV3-2) and TRBJ1-2, with D hard to call. The CDR3 consists of 15 residues. CDR1 is LGHDT, CDR2 YNNKEL, per germline (reference sequence). V shed 4 bases and J shed 1 base, with 13 bases lying between them. The CDR3 spells CASSPLLNSNYGYTF. CDR3 DNA sequence: TGTGCCAGCAGCCCTCTTCTTAACAGTAACTATGGCTACACCTTC.

CDR3 sequence: CAWSPTDRGTYEQYF. CDR3 coding DNA: TGTGCCTGGAGTCCGACCGACAGGGGAACCTACGAGCAGTACTTC. This chain links TRBV30 with TRBJ2-7, with TRBD1 identical over 8 bases. Germline V gene data show CDR1 as GTSNPN and CDR2 as SVGIG (reference sequence). This CDR3 comprises 15 residues. The ends lost 2 bases at V and 2 bases at J; junction bases unmatched: 8.

V gene TRBV4-3 combines with J gene TRBJ1-3; no clear D. Germline CDR1 reads LGHNA; CDR2 reads YSLEER. This CDR3 is built from 14 residues. The germline V and J ends were trimmed by 4 bases and 1 base, with 8 bases remaining between them. The CDR3 is CASSPQNSGNTIYF. CDR3 DNA: TGCGCCAGCAGCCCCCAGAATTCTGGAAACACCATATATTTT.

The rearrangement uses TRBV18 and TRBJ2-3, with TRBD2 matching 8 bases. J lost 0 bases, V lost 4 bases, and 15 bases had no gene match. The CDR3 contains 19 residues. Per the germline V gene, CDR1 is KGHSH and CDR2 is LQKENI. CDR3 in amino acids: CASSLSTGGRLHSTDTQYF. The DNA of the CDR3 is TGTGCCAGCTCACTGTCTACGGGCGGGAGGTTACATAGCACAGATACGCAGTATTTT.

This sequence joins TRBV27 and TRBJ2-3; TRBD2 matches at 12 bases. CDR1 and CDR2 from the germline V gene are MNHEY and SMNVEV (reference sequence). Trimming removed 5 bases from V and 3 bases from J; junction bases left unmatched: 3. This CDR3 is 15 amino acids long. CDR3 amino acids: CASSKTSGRTDTQYF. Here the CDR3 DNA reads TGTGCCAGCAGTAAGACTAGCGGGAGAACAGATACGCAGTATTTT.

This chain links TRBV5-1 with TRBJ2-7; possible D gene TRBD1, 5 bases. CDR1 is SGHRS, CDR2 YFSETQ, per germline. The V end was cut by 0 bases, the J end by 5 bases, with 9 bases between. This CDR3 contains 13 residues. The DNA of the CDR3 is TGCGCCAGCAGCTTGGATTTGGGGCACGAGCAGTACTTC. Encoded protein: CASSLDLGHEQYF. Based on the CDR3 plus reference TRBV5-1 and TRBJ2-7, the full variable domain is KAGVTQTPRYLIKTRGQQVTLSCSPISGHRSVSWYQQTPGQGLQFLFEYFSETQRNKGNFPGRFSGRQFSNSRSEMNVSTLELGDSALYLCASSLDLGHEQYFGPGTRLTVT.

V usage is TRBV3-1 (or the pseudogene TRBV3-2) and J usage is TRBJ2-3; 8 nucleotides line up with TRBD2. Per the germline V gene, CDR1 is LGHDT and CDR2 is YNNKEL (reference sequence). This CDR3 has 14 amino acids. V lost 5 bases, J lost 4 bases, and 5 bases stayed unmatched. CDR3 coding DNA: TGTGCCAGCAGCGAACTAGCGGCCTCAGATACGCAGTATTTT. Its protein is CASSELAASDTQYF.

The chain uses TRBV2 and TRBJ2-3; TRBD2 matches 12 bases. The ends lost 4 bases at V and 0 bases at J; junction bases unmatched: 5. Per germline, CDR1 SNHLY and CDR2 FYNNEI. CDR3 size: 17 residues. The CDR3 region is CASSAYGTSGSTDTQYF. The CDR3 coding sequence is TGTGCCAGCAGTGCCTACGGGACTAGCGGGAGCACAGATACGCAGTATTTT.

Only one count was recorded for this clone. The chain employs TRBV9 and TRBJ2-7; 10 nucleotides match TRBD2. The CDR3 is 16 amino acids. V shed 5 bases and J 2 bases; nucleotides not matched to a gene: 10. Germline V lookup: CDR1 SGDLS, CDR2 YYNGEE. CDR3: CASRIPGLARTYEQYF. The CDR3 DNA reads as TGTGCCAGCAGAATACCGGGACTAGCGAGAACCTACGAGCAGTACTTC.

The chain has TRBV10-3 and TRBJ2-1; tentatively, D is TRBD2 (5 bases). This CDR3 region has 15 residues. Trimming took 4 bases from V and 0 from J, leaving 10 bases between them. Germline CDR1 is ENHRY and CDR2 is SYGVKD. The CDR3 DNA is TGTGCCATCAGTGTAGGAGCGGTCTCCTACAATGAGCAGTTCTTC. Protein sequence: CAISVGAVSYNEQFF.

The chain carries TRBV6-2 or TRBV6-3 and TRBJ2-5, with 8 bases lining up with TRBD2. Unmatched junction bases numbered 10, after V lost 2 bases and J lost 5 bases. CDR3 length equals 16 residues. CDR1 and CDR2 (germline): MNHEY, SVGEGT. The chain's CDR3 is CASSYAASGSVETQYF. The CDR3 DNA reads as TGTGCCAGCAGTTACGCCGCCAGCGGGAGTGTTGAGACCCAGTACTTC.

The rearrangement joins TRBV4-3 to TRBJ1-4; no definite D call. V lost 2 bases and J 0 bases, leaving 13 bases between the germline ends. Per germline, CDR1 LGHNA and CDR2 YSLEER. The CDR3 has 17 amino acids. This CDR3 is CASSQRLLGATNEKLFF. The CDR3 DNA follows: TGCGCCAGCAGCCAAAGACTACTCGGAGCAACTAATGAAAAACTGTTTTTT.

This chain joins TRBV6-2 or TRBV6-3 and TRBJ2-6; perhaps TRBD1 as D (6 bases). Germline V lookup: CDR1 MNHEY, CDR2 SVGEGT. The CDR3 runs to 18 residues. Trimming cost V 2 bases and J 0 bases, with 14 bases left between them. The CDR3 loop is CASSYARQAGSGANVLTF. The CDR3 DNA follows: TGTGCCAGCAGTTACGCGAGACAGGCCGGCTCTGGGGCCAACGTCCTGACTTTC.

The genes are TRBV27 and TRBJ2-1; 8 bases are a match to TRBD2. Germline values: CDR1 MNHEY, CDR2 SMNVEV (reference sequence). The CDR3 has 19 residues. Trimming at V came to 10 bases and at J to 3 bases, leaving 23 bases not matched to a gene. This CDR3 reads CATRDLSGGSGKFYNEQFF. The DNA for the CDR3 is TGTGCCACCAGGGACCTATCGGGGGGTAGCGGGAAATTCTACAATGAGCAGTTCTTC.

The gene calls are TRBV11-2 and TRBJ2-2; 8 nucleotides line up with TRBD2. The V gene end was trimmed by 5 bases and the J gene end by 6 bases; junction bases not matched to a gene: 8. Per germline, CDR1 SGHAT and CDR2 FQNNGV. CDR3 length: 15 amino acids. Here the CDR3 reads CASSPTGGVAGELFF. CDR3 nucleotides: TGTGCCAGCAGCCCAACCGGGGGGGTCGCCGGGGAGCTGTTTTTT.

The chain is built from TRBV6-5 and TRBJ1-6, with TRBD1 identical over 8 bases. The CDR3 spans 13 residues. The germline CDR1 and CDR2 sequences are MNHEY and SVGAGI. With V trimmed by 5 bases and J by 9 bases, 3 bases remained unmatched. CDR3 region: CASSQGARSPLHF. In DNA form, the CDR3 reads TGTGCCAGCAGTCAGGGGGCGCGTTCACCCCTCCACTTT.

The chain joins TRBV10-3 to TRBJ2-7, with a weak D call TRBD1 (6 bases). The CDR3 extends over 12 amino acids. CDR1 is ENHRY, CDR2 SYGVKD, per germline. V was trimmed by 6 bases and J by 11 bases, leaving 17 bases between them. CDR3 amino acids: CAISPGHLEKYF. The CDR3 DNA reads TGTGCCATCAGCCCGGGACATCTAGAGAAGTACTTC.

The chain couples TRBV29-1 to TRBJ2-1, with D perhaps matching TRBD2 (6 bases). V was pared by 6 bases and J by 8 bases, with 20 bases between. Germline-derived CDR1 and CDR2 are SQVTM and ANQGSEA. The CDR3 covers 14 residues. Written as DNA, the CDR3 is TGCAGCGTCCTACTTAGACTAGGTGGCGATGAGCAGTTCTTC. It is translated as CSVLLRLGGDEQFF.

The chain is built from TRBV10-3 and TRBJ2-1; 13 positions agree with TRBD2. The CDR3 is 14 residues long. CDR1 is ENHRY and CDR2 is SYGVKD in the germline V gene. V lost 6 bases to trimming and J lost 10 bases; unmatched junction nucleotides: 6. The CDR3 DNA reads as TGTGCCATCAGCTCCGGGACTAGCGGGAAGGAGCAGTTCTTC. Translation gives CAISSGTSGKEQFF.

The chain employs TRBV7-2 and TRBJ2-7; the match to TRBD1 covers 9 bases. Per germline, CDR1 SGHTA and CDR2 FQGNSA. The CDR3 consists of 14 residues. The V and J ends lost 5 bases and 6 bases, in that order; junction bases with no gene match: 8. As DNA, the CDR3 is TGTGCCAGCAGCCTTGTCGGGACAGGGAGCGAGCAGTACTTC. It specifies CASSLVGTGSEQYF.

The chain couples TRBV6-2 or TRBV6-3 to TRBJ2-3; D is possibly TRBD2 (5 bases). Trimming pared 3 bases from V and 2 bases from J, leaving 15 bases between. Germline V gene lookup returns CDR1 MNHEY and CDR2 SVGEGT. The CDR3 covers 16 residues. CDR3 in amino acids: CASSYLRVESTDTQYF. Here the CDR3 DNA reads TGTGCCAGCAGTTATTTGAGGGTTGAATCCACAGATACGCAGTATTTT.

This clone was recorded a few times. Other DNA sequences in the sample encode the same CDR3. The rearrangement links TRBV12-3 or TRBV12-4 to TRBJ2-7; TRBD1 is a possible D gene (6 bases). The length of the CDR3 is 12 residues. Deletions cut 5 bases from V and 4 bases from J, with 9 bases between. CDR3 loop: CASSPGQYEQYF. CDR3 nucleotides: TGTGCCAGCAGTCCCGGACAGTACGAGCAGTACTTC.